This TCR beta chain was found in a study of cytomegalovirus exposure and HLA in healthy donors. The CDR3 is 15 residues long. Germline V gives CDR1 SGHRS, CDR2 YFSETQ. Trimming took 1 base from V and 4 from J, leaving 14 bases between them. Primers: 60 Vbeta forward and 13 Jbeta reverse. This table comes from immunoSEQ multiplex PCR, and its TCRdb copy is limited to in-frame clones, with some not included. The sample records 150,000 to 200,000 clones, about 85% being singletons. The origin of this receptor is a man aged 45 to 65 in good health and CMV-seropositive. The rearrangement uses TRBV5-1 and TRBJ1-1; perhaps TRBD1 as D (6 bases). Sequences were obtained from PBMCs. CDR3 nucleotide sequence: TGCGCCAGCAGCTTGAGGGCAGGGGTTCGCACTGAAGCTTTCTTT. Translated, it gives CASSLRAGVRTEAFF.